The 17 T cell receptor beta chains in this list originate from one sample, sequenced in a study of CD8 T cells in ankylosing spondylitis. TCRdb reprocessed the 5' RACE reads with MiXCR, giving one entry per CDR3 protein. The data show around 250,000 distinct CDR3 sequences, about 10% seen once. Sample: blood, either unsorted or a sorted T cell fraction (not recorded which). Source of these receptors: a male donor with ankylosing spondylitis or in good health (not recorded which).

J is TRBJ1-2 and V is TRBV14; D is ambiguous. V shed 2 bases and J shed 6 bases, with 7 bases lying between them. CDR3 length: 12 amino acids. Per germline, CDR1 SGHDN and CDR2 FVKESK. CDR3 DNA: TGTGCCAGCAGCCAATGGCGTAATGGCTACACCTTC. This encodes CASSQWRNGYTF.

Note on this clonotype: An end of the junction differs from the germline gene, which may be a read error. The chain recombines TRBV7-9 with TRBJ1-2; tentatively, D is TRBD1 (5 bases). CDR1 and CDR2 (germline): SEHNR, FQNEAQ (reference sequence). The CDR3 runs to 15 residues. This chain's CDR3 is CASSLDRFVDYGYTF. The DNA of the CDR3 is TGTGCCAGCAGCTTAGACAGGTTCGTAGACTACGGCTACACCTTC.

Ten or more counts support this clonotype. The J gene is TRBJ1-4, the V gene TRBV15; D unclear. CDR1 LNHNV and CDR2 YYDKDF come from the germline V gene (reference sequence). The V and J ends lost 5 bases and 4 bases respectively, with 14 bases between them. This CDR3 spans 15 amino acids. CDR3 in amino acids: CATSGRRENNEKLFF. The CDR3 DNA reads TGTGCCACCAGCGGCCGCCGGGAGAATAATGAAAAACTGTTTTTT. The full variable domain, its missing parts supplied by reference TRBV15 and TRBJ1-4, is DAMVIQNPRYQVTQFGKPVTLSCSQTLNHNVMYWYQQKSSQAPKLLFHYYDKDFNNEADTPDNFQSRRPNTSFCFLDIRSPGLGDTAMYLCATSGRRENNEKLFFGSGTQLSVL.

The rearrangement joins TRBV21-1 to TRBJ2-3; the D call in the table, TRBD2, was not verified against the DNA. TRBV21-1 represents a pseudogene. The CDR3 has 23 amino acids. The CDR3 is CASSEKREGPMGPSTPSTDTQYF. The CDR3 nucleotides are TGTGCCAGCAGCGAAAAAAGGGAGGGGCCCATGGGCCCGAGCACGCCAAGCACAGATACGCAGTATTTT.

This clonotype was picked up a small number of times. The chain recombines TRBV29-1 with TRBJ2-1; the match to TRBD2 covers 7 bases. Trimming cost V 5 bases and J 3 bases; bases outside gene matches: 4. The length of the CDR3 is 13 residues. Germline loops: CDR1 SQVTM, CDR2 ANQGSEA. The CDR3: CSVCRGSYNEQFF. The DNA of the CDR3 is TGCAGCGTTTGTCGCGGGAGCTACAATGAGCAGTTCTTC.

This clonotype was counted ten times or more. The V call is TRBV27, the J call TRBJ2-7; D may be TRBD1 or TRBD2 (6 bases each). The germline CDR1 and CDR2 sequences are MNHEY and SMNVEV (reference sequence). This CDR3 region has 13 residues. Trimming removed 0 bases from V and 4 bases from J, with 7 bases in between. The CDR3 loop is CASSLSGGYEQYF. CDR3 bases: TGTGCCAGCAGTTTATCAGGGGGGTACGAGCAGTACTTC.

This clonotype was counted a single time. At one boundary the junction diverges from the germline segment, which might be a read error. The CDR3 here is CVSSLDGSNQPQHF. CDR3 nucleotides: TGCGTCAGCAGCCTGGACGGGAGCAATCAGCCCCAGCATTTT. The chain is built from TRBV5-1 and TRBJ1-5; D is unclear. There are 14 residues in the CDR3. Germline values: CDR1 SGHRS, CDR2 YFSETQ. Based on the CDR3 plus reference TRBV5-1 and TRBJ1-5, the full variable domain is KAGVTQTPRYLIKTRGQQVTLSCSPISGHRSVSWYQQTPGQGLQFLFEYFSETQRNKGNFPGRFSGRQFSNSRSEMNVSTLELGDSALYLCVSSLDGSNQPQHFGDGTRLSIL.

This clonotype appeared a few times. This chain links TRBV3-1 with TRBJ1-2; tentatively, D is TRBD1 (6 bases). Germline V CDR1 and CDR2: LGHDT, YNNKEL (reference sequence). Trimming stripped 4 bases from V and 4 bases from J, with 13 bases between. CDR3 size: 14 residues. The CDR3 loop reads CASSLPGATYGYTF. CDR3 bases: TGTGCCAGCAGCCTTCCGGGGGCCACCTATGGCTACACCTTC.

This chain links TRBV18 with TRBJ2-7, with D maybe TRBD1 (6 bases). The germline gives CDR1 KGHSH, CDR2 LQKENI. Trimming stripped 4 bases from V and 3 bases from J, with 13 bases between. The CDR3 spans 14 residues. Here the CDR3 DNA reads TGTGCCAGCTCACGACAAGGACAGAACTACGAGCAGTACTTC. This translates into CASSRQGQNYEQYF.

In its sample, this clonotype was seen a few times. V is TRBV4-2 and J is TRBJ1-2; D is possibly TRBD1 (5 bases). CDR1 is LGHNA, CDR2 YNFKEQ, per germline. This CDR3 comprises 15 residues. V was shortened by 0 bases and J by 5 bases, with 13 bases between the two germline ends. CDR3 sequence reads: CASSQDFPGPYGYTF. The DNA for the CDR3 is TGTGCCAGCAGCCAAGATTTCCCAGGGCCTTATGGCTACACCTTC.

There are many counts of this clonotype. This rearrangement joins TRBV11-2 to TRBJ2-5; TRBD2 agrees at 7 bases. Germline CDR1 SGHAT, CDR2 FQNNGV. The V and J ends lost 1 base and 3 bases, in that order; junction bases with no gene match: 14. This CDR3 has 18 amino acids. CDR3 region: CASSLVEGRGSGEETQYF. The CDR3, as DNA: TGTGCCAGCAGCTTAGTAGAGGGTCGCGGGAGTGGAGAAGAGACCCAGTACTTC.

The table lists this clonotype with many counts. The rearrangement links TRBV28 to TRBJ2-1, with 8 bases that match TRBD1. The V segment lost 6 bases and the J segment 2 bases; nucleotides outside the gene matches: 3. From germline, CDR1 is MDHEN and CDR2 SYDVKM. The CDR3 loop spans 14 amino acids. In DNA form, the CDR3 reads TGTGCCAGCAGAAGACAGGGGCCCTACAATGAGCAGTTCTTC. The encoded protein is CASRRQGPYNEQFF. Looking up the rest from reference TRBV28 and TRBJ2-1 gives the full variable domain: DVKVTQSSRYLVKRTGEKVFLECVQDMDHENMFWYRQDPGLGLRLIYFSYDVKMKEKGDIPEGYSVSREKKERFSLILESASTNQTSMYLCASRRQGPYNEQFFGPGTRLTVL.

There are many counts of this clonotype. CDR3: CSVLTGGVVFGEAFF. In DNA, the CDR3 is TGCAGCGTGCTGACAGGGGGCGTAGTCTTTGGTGAAGCTTTCTTT. This sequence joins TRBV29-1 and TRBJ1-1; 10 positions agree with TRBD1. The germline CDR1 and CDR2 sequences are SQVTM and ANQGSEA. J gave up 7 bases and V 6 bases, and 14 bases lay outside the gene matches. The CDR3 loop spans 15 amino acids.

This clonotype appeared a few times. This sequence joins TRBV3-1 and TRBJ2-5; 7 bases agree with TRBD2. Germline V gene lookup returns CDR1 LGHDT and CDR2 YNNKEL (reference sequence). This CDR3 has 14 amino acids. V was pared by 4 bases and J by 6 bases, with 8 bases of the junction left unmatched. In DNA form, the CDR3 reads TGTGCCAGCAGCCTCGGGACTATGGGGAAGACCCAGTACTTC. Amino acid sequence: CASSLGTMGKTQYF.

This clonotype was observed at least ten times. The chain links TRBV5-6 to TRBJ1-2, with unresolved D. The V and J ends lost 0 bases and 3 bases respectively, with 6 bases between them. Germline V gene lookup returns CDR1 SGHDT and CDR2 YYEEEE. The CDR3 consists of 13 residues. The CDR3 region is CASSLDRYYGYTF. For the CDR3, the DNA is TGTGCCAGCAGCTTGGATAGATACTATGGCTACACCTTC.

There are many counts of this clonotype. The J gene is TRBJ2-1, the V gene TRBV5-1, with TRBD2 identical over 12 bases. The CDR3 consists of 18 residues. V was pared by 4 bases and J by 0 bases, with 8 bases of the junction left unmatched. The germline CDR1 and CDR2 sequences are SGHRS and YFSETQ. The CDR3 spells CASSTGTSGRRSYNEQFF. In DNA, the CDR3 is TGCGCCAGCAGCACAGGGACTAGCGGGCGCCGCTCCTACAATGAGCAGTTCTTC.

The J gene is TRBJ1-5, the V gene TRBV20-1; tentatively, D is TRBD1 (5 bases). V gave up 3 bases and J gave up 2 bases, with 17 bases separating them. Per germline, CDR1 DFQATT and CDR2 SNEGSKA (reference sequence). This CDR3 contains 16 residues. CDR3 nucleotide sequence: TGCAGTGCTAGCCAATCAGGGCCACTAGGCAATCAGCCCCAGCATTTT. This translates into CSASQSGPLGNQPQHF.